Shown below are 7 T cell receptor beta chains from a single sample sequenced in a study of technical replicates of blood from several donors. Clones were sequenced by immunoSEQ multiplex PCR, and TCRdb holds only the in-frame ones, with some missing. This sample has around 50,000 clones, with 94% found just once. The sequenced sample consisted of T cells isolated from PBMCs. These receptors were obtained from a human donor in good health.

The CDR3 DNA is TGCAGCGTTCGCGACAGGGTAGTCGGCGAGCAGTACTTC. It encodes CSVRDRVVGEQYF. V usage is TRBV29-1 and J usage is TRBJ2-7, with 7 bases aligning to TRBD1. The V gene's germline CDR1 is SQVTM and CDR2 ANQGSEA. Germline trimming cut 5 bases from V and 6 bases from J; bases unmatched to any gene: 10. The CDR3 length is 13 residues.

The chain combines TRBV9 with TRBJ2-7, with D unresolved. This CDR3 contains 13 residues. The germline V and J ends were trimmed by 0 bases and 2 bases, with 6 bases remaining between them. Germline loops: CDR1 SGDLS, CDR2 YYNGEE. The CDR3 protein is CASSVAPTYEQYF. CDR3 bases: TGTGCCAGCAGCGTAGCCCCAACCTACGAGCAGTACTTC.

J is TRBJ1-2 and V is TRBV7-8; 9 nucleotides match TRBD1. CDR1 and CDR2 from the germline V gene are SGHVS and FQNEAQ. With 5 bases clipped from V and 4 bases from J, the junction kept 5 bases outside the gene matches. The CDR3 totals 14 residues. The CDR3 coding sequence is TGTGCCAGCAGCCTCTTGGACAGGGGCTATGGCTACACCTTC. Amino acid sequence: CASSLLDRGYGYTF.

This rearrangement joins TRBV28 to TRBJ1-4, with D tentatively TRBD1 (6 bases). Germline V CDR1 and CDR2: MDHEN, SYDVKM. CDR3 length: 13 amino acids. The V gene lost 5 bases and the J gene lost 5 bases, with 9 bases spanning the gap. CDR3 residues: CASSRGGNEKLFF. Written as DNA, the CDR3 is TGTGCCAGCAGTAGGGGGGGGAATGAAAAACTGTTTTTT.

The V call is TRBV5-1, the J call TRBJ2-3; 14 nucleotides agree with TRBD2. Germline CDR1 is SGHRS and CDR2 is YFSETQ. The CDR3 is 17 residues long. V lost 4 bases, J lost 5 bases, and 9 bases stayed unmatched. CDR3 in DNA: TGCGCCAGCAGCGGCGGGACTAGCGGGAGTATGGTAGATACGCAGTATTTT. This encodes CASSGGTSGSMVDTQYF.

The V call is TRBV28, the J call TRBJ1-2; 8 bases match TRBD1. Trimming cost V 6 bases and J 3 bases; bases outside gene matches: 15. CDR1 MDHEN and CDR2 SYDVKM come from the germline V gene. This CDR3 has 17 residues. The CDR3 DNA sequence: TGTGCCAGCAGCTTCGCCGGGACAGGCCCCCCAGACTATGGCTACACCTTC. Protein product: CASSFAGTGPPDYGYTF.

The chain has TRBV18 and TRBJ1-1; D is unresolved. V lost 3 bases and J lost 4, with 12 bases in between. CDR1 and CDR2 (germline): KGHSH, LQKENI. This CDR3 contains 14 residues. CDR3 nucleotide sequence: TGTGCCAGCTCACCCGGTTCCGCGGGCACTGAAGCTTTCTTT. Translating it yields CASSPGSAGTEAFF.